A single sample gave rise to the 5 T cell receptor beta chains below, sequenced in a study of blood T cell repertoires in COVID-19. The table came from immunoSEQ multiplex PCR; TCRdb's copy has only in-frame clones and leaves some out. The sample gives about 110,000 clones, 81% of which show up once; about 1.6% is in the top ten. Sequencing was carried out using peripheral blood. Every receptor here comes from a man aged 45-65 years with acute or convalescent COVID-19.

CDR3 in DNA: TGTGCCAGCAGTGACTCCGGAGGGGGCGCGGTCGAGACCCAGTACTTC. Encoded protein: CASSDSGGGAVETQYF. The gene calls are TRBV6-4 and TRBJ2-5, with D maybe TRBD1 (7 bases). With 0 bases removed from V and 5 bases from J, the gap between germline ends came to 16 bases. CDR1 is MRHNA, CDR2 SNTAGT, per germline. The CDR3 length is 16 residues.

CDR3 nucleotide sequence: TGTGCCAGCACTTCCGGGGACTCCTACGAGCAGTACGTC. Amino acids: CASTSGDSYEQYV. This chain uses TRBV6-6 with TRBJ2-7; D might be TRBD2 (5 bases). V was cut by 7 bases and J by 0 bases, with 10 bases left in between. Germline CDR1 and CDR2: MNHNY and SVGAGI (reference sequence). The CDR3 runs to 13 residues.

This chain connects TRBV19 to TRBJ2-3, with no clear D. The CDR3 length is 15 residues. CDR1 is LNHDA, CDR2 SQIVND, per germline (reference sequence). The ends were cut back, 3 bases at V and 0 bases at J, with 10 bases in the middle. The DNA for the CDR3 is TGTGCCAGTAGTATTCGTCGTATTAGCACAGATACGCAGTATTTT. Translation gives CASSIRRISTDTQYF.

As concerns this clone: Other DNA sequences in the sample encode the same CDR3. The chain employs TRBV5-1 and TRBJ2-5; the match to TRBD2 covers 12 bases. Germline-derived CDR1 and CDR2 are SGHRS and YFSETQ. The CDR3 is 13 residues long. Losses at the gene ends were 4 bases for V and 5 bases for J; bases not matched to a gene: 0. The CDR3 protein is CASSGLAGETQYF. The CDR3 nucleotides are TGCGCCAGCAGCGGACTAGCGGGGGAGACCCAGTACTTC.

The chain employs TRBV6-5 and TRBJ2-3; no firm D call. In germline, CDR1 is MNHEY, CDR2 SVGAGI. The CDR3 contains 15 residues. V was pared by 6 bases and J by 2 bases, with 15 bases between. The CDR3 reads CASSPAGRHTDTQYF. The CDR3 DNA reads TGTGCCAGCAGCCCCGCCGGCAGGCACACAGATACGCAGTATTTT.